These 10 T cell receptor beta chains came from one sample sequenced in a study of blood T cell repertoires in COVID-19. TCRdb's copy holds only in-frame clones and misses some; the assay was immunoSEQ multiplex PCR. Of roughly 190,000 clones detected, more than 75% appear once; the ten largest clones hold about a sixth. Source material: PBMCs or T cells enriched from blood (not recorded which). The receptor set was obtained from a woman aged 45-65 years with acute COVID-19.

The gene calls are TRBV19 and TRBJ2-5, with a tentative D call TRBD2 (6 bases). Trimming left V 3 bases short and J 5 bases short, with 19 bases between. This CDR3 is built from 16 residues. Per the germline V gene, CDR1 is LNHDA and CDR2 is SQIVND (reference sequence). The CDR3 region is CASSIGGFGLVETQYF. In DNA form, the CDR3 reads TGTGCCAGTAGTATCGGAGGGTTCGGGTTGGTTGAGACCCAGTACTTC.

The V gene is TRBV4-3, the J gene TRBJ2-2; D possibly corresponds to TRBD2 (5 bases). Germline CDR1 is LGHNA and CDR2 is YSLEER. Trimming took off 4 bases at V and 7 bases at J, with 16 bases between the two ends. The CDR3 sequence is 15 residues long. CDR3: CASSRMFGVGGELFF. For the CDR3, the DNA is TGCGCCAGCAGCCGTATGTTCGGGGTAGGCGGGGAGCTGTTTTTT.

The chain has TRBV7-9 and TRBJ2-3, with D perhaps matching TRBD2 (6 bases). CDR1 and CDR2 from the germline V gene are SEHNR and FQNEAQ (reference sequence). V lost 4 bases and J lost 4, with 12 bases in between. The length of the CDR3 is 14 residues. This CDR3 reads CASSSDYLPDTQYF. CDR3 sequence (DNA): TGTGCCAGCAGCTCGGACTACCTCCCAGATACGCAGTATTTT. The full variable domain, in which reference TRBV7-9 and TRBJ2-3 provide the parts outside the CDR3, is DTGVSQNPRHKITKRGQNVTFRCDPISEHNRLYWYRQTLGQGPEFLTYFQNEAQLEKSRLLSDRFSAERPKGSFSTLEIQRTEQGDSAMYLCASSSDYLPDTQYFGPGTRLTVL.

The CDR3 DNA follows: TGCGCCAGCAGTCGTCCCGGGTACTACACCTTC. It specifies CASSRPGYYTF. The chain links TRBV23-1 to TRBJ1-2; D call uncertain. TRBV23-1 is flagged as an ORF with uncertain function. V gave up 4 bases and J gave up 10 bases, with 10 bases separating them. The length of the CDR3 is 11 residues.

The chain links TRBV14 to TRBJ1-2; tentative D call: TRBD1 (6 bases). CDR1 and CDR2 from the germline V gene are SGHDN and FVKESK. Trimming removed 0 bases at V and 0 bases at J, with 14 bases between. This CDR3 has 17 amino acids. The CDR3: CASSQDRTGRANYGYTF. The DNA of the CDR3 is TGTGCCAGCAGCCAAGATCGTACAGGGAGAGCTAACTATGGCTACACCTTC.

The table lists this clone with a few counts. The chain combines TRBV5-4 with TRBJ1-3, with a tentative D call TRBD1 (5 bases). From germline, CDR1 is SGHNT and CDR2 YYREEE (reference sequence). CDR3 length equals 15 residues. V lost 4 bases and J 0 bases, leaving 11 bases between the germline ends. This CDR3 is CASSGGLRSGNTIYF. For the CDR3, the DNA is TGTGCCAGCAGCGGGGGACTTCGCTCTGGAAACACCATATATTTT.

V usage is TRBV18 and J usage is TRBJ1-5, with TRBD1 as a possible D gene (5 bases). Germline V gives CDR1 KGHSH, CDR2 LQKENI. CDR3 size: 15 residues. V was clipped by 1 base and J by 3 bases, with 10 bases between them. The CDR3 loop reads CASSPRGEVNQPQHF. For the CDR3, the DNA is TGTGCCAGCTCACCACGGGGCGAGGTCAATCAGCCCCAGCATTTT. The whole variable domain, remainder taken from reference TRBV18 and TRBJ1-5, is NAGVMQNPRHLVRRRGQEARLRCSPMKGHSHVYWYRQLPEEGLKFMVYLQKENIIDESGMPKERFSAEFPKEGPSILRIQQVVRGDSAAYFCASSPRGEVNQPQHFGDGTRLSIL.

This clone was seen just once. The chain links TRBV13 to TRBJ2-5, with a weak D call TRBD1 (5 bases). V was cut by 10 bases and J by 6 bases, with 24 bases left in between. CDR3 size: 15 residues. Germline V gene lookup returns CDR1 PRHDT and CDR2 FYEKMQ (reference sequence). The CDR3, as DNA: TGTGCCACTCCTAAAGGTGAAGGGGATTTTCAGACCCAGTACTTC. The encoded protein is CATPKGEGDFQTQYF.

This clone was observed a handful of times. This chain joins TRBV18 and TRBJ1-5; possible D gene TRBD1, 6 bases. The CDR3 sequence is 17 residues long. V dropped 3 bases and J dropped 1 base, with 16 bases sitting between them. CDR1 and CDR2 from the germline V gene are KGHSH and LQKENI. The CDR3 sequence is CASSPDRPRPSNQPQHF. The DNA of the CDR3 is TGTGCCAGCTCACCGGACAGACCTAGGCCGAGCAATCAGCCCCAGCATTTT.

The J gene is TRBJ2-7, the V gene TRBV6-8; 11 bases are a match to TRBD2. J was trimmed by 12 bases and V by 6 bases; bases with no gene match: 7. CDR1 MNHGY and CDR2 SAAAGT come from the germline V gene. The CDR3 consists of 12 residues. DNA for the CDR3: TGTGCCAGCAGCCCACGACTAGCGGGGTCGTACGTC. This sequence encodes CASSPRLAGSYV.